These T cell receptor beta chains were read from a single sample in a study of blood T cells in healthy people across ages. Each CDR3 protein is one row after TCRdb ran MiXCR on the 5' RACE reads. This table holds about 1.4 million distinct CDR3 sequences, 55% to 75% found once. The sequenced sample consisted of blood. The source is a man between 18 and 35 years old in good health. Both conserved end residues are part of each CDR3. Fields, in order: J gene, clone size, D gene, V gene, CDR3 DNA, CDR3 protein. D genes are given only for firm matches. Clone size is stated in some rows and not others, as once, few, many or a class when expanded.

TRBJ2-7	NA	NA	TRBV4-1	TGCGCCAGCAGCCAAGAAAAGGCTGAGGTTTTCCGCTACGAGCAGTACTTC	CASSQEKAEVFRYEQYF
TRBJ2-7	few	NA	TRBV7-6	TGTGCCAGCAGCTTACGCCCGGTCGGCTACGAGCAGTACTTC	CASSLRPVGYEQYF
TRBJ2-7	many	NA	TRBV27	TGTGCCAGCAGTTCAGGAGGGACCTACGAGCAGTACTTC	CASSSGGTYEQYF
TRBJ2-5	few	NA	TRBV20-1	TGCAGTCCCTGGACAAAGGGGGAGCAGTACTTC	CSPWTKGEQYF
TRBJ2-7	NA	TRBD2	TRBV7-2	TGTGCCAGCAGCCTCCAGGGACTAGCGGGGGCAAAGTACGAGCAGTACTTC	CASSLQGLAGAKYEQYF
TRBJ2-2	NA	TRBD2	TRBV12-3/TRBV12-4	TGTGCCAGCGACCTAGTAGCGGGGCCCACCGGGGAGCTGTTTTTT	CASDLVAGPTGELFF
TRBJ1-1	NA	NA	TRBV28	TGTGCCAGTTCGAACCAGCGGAACACTGAAGCTTTCTTT	CASSNQRNTEAFF
TRBJ1-1	NA	TRBD1	TRBV5-5	TGTGCCAGCAGTATCACCGACAGGGACTCTTTCTTT	CASSITDRDSFF
TRBJ1-5	NA	TRBD1	TRBV20-1	TGCAGTGCTATGGGGACAGGGGAGAATCAGCCCCAGCATTTT	CSAMGTGENQPQHF
TRBJ2-3	NA	TRBD2	TRBV20-1	TGCAGTGCTAGAAAAGGCGGGGGGTCCACAGATACGCAGTATTTT	CSARKGGGSTDTQYF
TRBJ2-7	NA	NA	TRBV12-3/TRBV12-4	TGTGCCAGCAGCTTAGTTGTGGGGAACTCCTACGAGCAGTACTTC	CASSLVVGNSYEQYF
TRBJ2-7	NA	NA	TRBV4-1	TGCGCCAGCAGCCAAGACTGGTCACCCTACGAGCAGTACTTC	CASSQDWSPYEQYF
TRBJ2-3	NA	NA	TRBV6-1	TGTGCCAGCCGGGTCCAGGTGCGCACAGATACGCAGTATTTT	CASRVQVRTDTQYF
TRBJ1-5	few	TRBD1	TRBV20-1	TGCAGTGCCCAGCCTTCGGGACAGGTCAATCAGCCCCAGCATTTT	CSAQPSGQVNQPQHF
TRBJ1-6	NA	TRBD1	TRBV28	TGTGCCAGCAGCAGACAGGGTTTAAGCCTAAATTCACCCCTCCACTTT	CASSRQGLSLNSPLHF
TRBJ2-7	NA	TRBD2	TRBV7-2	TGTGCCAGCAGCACCCCGACTAGCGGCACCTACGAGCAGTACTTC	CASSTPTSGTYEQYF
TRBJ1-1	NA	TRBD1	TRBV6-1	TGTGCCAGCAGGGCCGAGGGGGCCATGAACACTGAAGCTTTCTTT	CASRAEGAMNTEAFF
TRBJ2-2	few	TRBD2	TRBV4-1	TGCGCCAGCAGCCAAGCGGTGGGACTAGCGGTGAACACCGGGGAGCTGTTTTTT	CASSQAVGLAVNTGELFF
TRBJ2-7	NA	NA	TRBV4-1	TGCGCCAGCAGCCACCAGACAGAGGTCTACGAGCAGTACTTC	CASSHQTEVYEQYF
TRBJ2-7	few	TRBD2	TRBV7-2	TGTGCCAGCAGCCCCAGGTGGGGAGGGAACTACGAGCAGTACTTC	CASSPRWGGNYEQYF
TRBJ2-3	NA	TRBD1	TRBV25-1	TGTGCCAGGACAGGGCAGGGCCCCACAGATACGCAGTATTTT	CARTGQGPTDTQYF
TRBJ2-7	few	NA	TRBV27	TGTGCCAGCAGTTCGGGGATCCCGTACTACGAGCAGTACTTC	CASSSGIPYYEQYF
TRBJ2-7	NA	TRBD2	TRBV13	TGTGCCAGCAGCCCCACCGAGACTAGCGAATACGAGCAGTACTTC	CASSPTETSEYEQYF
TRBJ2-1	once	NA	TRBV4-1	TGCGCCAGCAGCCAAGTAGGACACCGCTCCTACAATGAGCAGTTCTTC	CASSQVGHRSYNEQFF
TRBJ1-1	NA	TRBD1	TRBV6-6	TGTGCCAGCGGGACAGGGGGAGGCACTGAAGCTTTCTTT	CASGTGGGTEAFF
TRBJ2-7	NA	NA	TRBV2	TGTGCCAGCAGTGAGAAGGCGGGGCAGGGTGGGTACGAGCAGTACTTC	CASSEKAGQGGYEQYF
TRBJ2-7	NA	TRBD1	TRBV6-2/TRBV6-3	TGTGCCAGCAGTTACCGACCGGGACAGGCGACTTACGAGCAGTACTTC	CASSYRPGQATYEQYF
TRBJ1-6	NA	NA	TRBV11-2	TGTGCCAGCAGCTTTAACCGGGATCGATCACCCCTCCACTTT	CASSFNRDRSPLHF
TRBJ2-1	NA	NA	TRBV10-3	TGTGCCATCAGTGTGGACGGAAGGGACAATGAGCAGTTCTTC	CAISVDGRDNEQFF
TRBJ2-7	NA	NA	TRBV6-2/TRBV6-3	TGTGCCAGCAGTTACCCCAGGGGTCGCGAGCAGTACTTC	CASSYPRGREQYF
TRBJ2-1	NA	TRBD2	TRBV27	TGTGCCAGCAGTTTATGGCCTAGCGGGACCAATGAGCAGTTCTTC	CASSLWPSGTNEQFF
TRBJ2-1	once	TRBD1	TRBV2	TGTGCCAGCAGTGGTCGACAGGGGGCCTACAATGAGCAGTTCTTC	CASSGRQGAYNEQFF
TRBJ2-1	few	NA	TRBV10-2	TGCGCCAGCAGTGAAACGGGGGTGCCCTACAATGAGCAGTTCTTC	CASSETGVPYNEQFF
TRBJ2-1	NA	TRBD2	TRBV11-2	TGTGCCAGCAGCCTGTCGGGGCAGCGGGGAAAGCAGTTCTTC	CASSLSGQRGKQFF
TRBJ2-7	NA	NA	TRBV21-1	TGTGCCAGCAAGCTCAGGGGGGAACACTACGAGCAGTACTTC	CASKLRGEHYEQYF